This entry describes one T cell receptor beta chain. Its antigen is as yet unknown. The data originate from a study of a mutant IDH1 vaccine in newly diagnosed glioma. Study information: Those enrolled had earlier been treated with radiotherapy, temozolomide, or both, mostly both.

Specified time point: week 47, end of study. The content of each vaccine dose was 300 ug of mutant IDH1 20-mer peptide, and topical imiquimod accompanied it. Across weeks 1, 3, 5, 7, 11, 15, 19 and 23, patients received a vaccination each time, eight in all. The donor cohort comprised cases of new WHO grade 3 or 4 IDH1-mutant, ATRX-lost astrocytoma. Between the trimmed V and J ends, which lost 4 bases and 4 bases, there was a span of 16 bases. CDR3 length equals 15 residues. Germline values: CDR1 MGHRA, CDR2 YSYEKL. Findings of the study overall: Vaccine-induced immune responses occurred in 90% to 95% of patients.

Sequencing used immunoSEQ multiplex PCR; TCRdb keeps in-frame clones, though not all of them. The sample lists tens of thousands of clones, roughly 91% occurring once. Material: PBMCs, obtained from a glioma patient whose treatment included an IDH1 peptide vaccine. The chain employs TRBV4-1 and TRBJ2-5, with D perhaps TRBD1 (7 bases). The clonotype originates from a woman aged 45-65 years with glioma. The CDR3, as DNA: TGCGCCAGCAGCCGTACGGGGGACAGAGTAGAGACCCAGTACTTC. This sequence encodes CASSRTGDRVETQYF.